This is a list of T cell receptor beta chains from one sample in a study of cytomegalovirus exposure and HLA in healthy donors. TCRdb's copy holds only in-frame clones and misses some; the assay was immunoSEQ multiplex PCR. The sample lists roughly 98,000 clones; approximately 60% were seen once. Input material: PBMCs. The receptor source for this set is a woman in her twenties or thirties in good health and CMV-seropositive. The CDR3 runs from the conserved cysteine through the conserved F or W. A D gene is named only where the DNA matches it firmly. Expanded clones get a size class; other rows say once, few or many, or leave the size out.

CDR3 length | J gene | D gene | clone size | V gene | CDR3 protein | CDR3 DNA
13 | TRBJ1-1 | - | - | TRBV30 | CAWSGWEGLMDFF | TGTGCCTGGAGTGGTTGGGAGGGGTTGATGGATTTCTTT
15 | TRBJ2-3 | TRBD2 | - | TRBV9 | CASSVWGGSTDTQYF | TGTGCCAGCAGCGTTTGGGGGGGGTCCACAGATACGCAGTATTTT
15 | TRBJ2-3 | TRBD2 | - | TRBV7-9 | CASSLSGGVPDTQYF | TGTGCCAGCAGCCTAAGCGGGGGGGTCCCAGATACGCAGTATTTT
13 | TRBJ1-1 | - | - | TRBV10-3 | CAIRAGLNTEAFF | TGTGCCATCAGGGCAGGCCTGAACACTGAAGCTTTCTTT
14 | TRBJ2-1 | - | - | TRBV28 | CASSLRGIYNEQFF | TGTGCCAGCAGTTTACGGGGGATCTACAATGAGCAGTTCTTC
13 | TRBJ2-1 | - | - | TRBV28 | CASSIPARGEQFF | TGTGCCAGCAGCATCCCGGCGCGAGGTGAGCAGTTCTTC
11 | TRBJ2-7 | - | - | TRBV18 | CASSLSYEQYF | TGTGCCAGCTCACTATCCTACGAGCAGTACTTC
17 | TRBJ2-2 | - | few | TRBV5-1 | CASIQGTGLSGTGELFF | TGCGCCAGCATCCAGGGGACGGGTCTTTCGGGGACCGGGGAGCTGTTTTTT
15 | TRBJ1-6 | - | - | TRBV27 | CASSLPPPGGSPLHF | TGTGCCAGCAGTCTACCCCCCCCGGGAGGGTCACCCCTCCACTTT
13 | TRBJ1-2 | TRBD1 | few | TRBV7-3 | CASSAGQGYGYTF | TGTGCCAGCAGCGCAGGACAGGGGTATGGCTACACCTTC
14 | TRBJ1-4 | TRBD1 | - | TRBV6-1 | CASRPTGLYEKLFF | TGTGCCAGCAGACCGACAGGGCTTTACGAAAAACTGTTTTTT
16 | TRBJ1-2 | TRBD1 | - | TRBV9 | CASSVELGGGTYGYTF | TGTGCCAGCAGCGTAGAGTTAGGGGGCGGTACCTATGGCTACACCTTC
14 | TRBJ2-4 | TRBD2 | once | TRBV18 | CASSPESGGSIQYF | TGTGCCAGCTCACCGGAGAGCGGGGGCTCCATTCAGTACTTC
13 | TRBJ2-1 | TRBD1 | once | TRBV7-3 | CASSFRQGNEQFF | TGTGCCAGCAGCTTTAGACAGGGCAATGAGCAGTTCTTC
15 | TRBJ2-1 | - | - | TRBV19 | CASTPAASSYNEQFF | TGTGCCAGTACCCCAGCCGCTAGCTCCTACAATGAGCAGTTCTTC
14 | TRBJ2-5 | TRBD1 | - | TRBV27 | CASSFGDSTGTQYF | TGTGCCAGCAGTTTCGGGGACAGTACTGGGACCCAGTACTTC
15 | TRBJ2-2 | TRBD2 | few | TRBV19 | CASTASGGTTGELFF | TGTGCCAGTACCGCTAGCGGGGGAACCACCGGGGAGCTGTTTTTT
13 | TRBJ2-7 | - | - | TRBV27 | CASSLVRGYEQYF | TGTGCCAGCAGTTTAGTTAGGGGCTACGAGCAGTACTTC
15 | TRBJ2-7 | TRBD1 | - | TRBV29-1 | CSVEEDRGQSYEQYF | TGCAGCGTTGAAGAGGACAGGGGGCAGTCCTACGAGCAGTACTTC
12 | TRBJ2-3 | - | - | TRBV6-1 | CASSAQADTQYF | TGTGCCAGCAGTGCCCAGGCAGATACGCAGTATTTT
15 | TRBJ1-6 | - | - | TRBV5-1 | CASSLSASPNSPLHF | TGCGCCAGCAGCTTGAGCGCCAGCCCTAATTCACCCCTCCACTTT
12 | TRBJ1-5 | - | - | TRBV19 | CASSSGGQPQHF | TGTGCCAGTAGCTCCGGGGGACAGCCCCAGCATTTT
12 | TRBJ2-4 | - | - | TRBV6-5 | CASRSTYFVQYF | TGTGCCAGCAGGTCTACTTATTTTGTTCAGTACTTC
14 | TRBJ2-3 | - | few | TRBV5-1 | CASSPGVSTDTQYF | TGCGCCAGCAGCCCGGGGGTGAGCACAGATACGCAGTATTTT
17 | TRBJ1-6 | - | - | TRBV2 | CASTLIKGQISNSPLHF | TGTGCCAGCACCTTAATAAAAGGACAGATTTCCAATTCACCCCTCCACTTT
16 | TRBJ2-5 | - | - | TRBV25-1 | CASSERSRGYQETQYF | TGTGCCAGCAGTGAAAGGTCAAGGGGGTACCAAGAGACCCAGTACTTC
16 | TRBJ1-2 | TRBD1 | - | TRBV4-3 | CASSPLPPQGGYGYTF | TGCGCCAGCAGCCCCCTTCCCCCCCAGGGGGGCTATGGCTACACCTTC
14 | TRBJ2-7 | - | - | TRBV27 | CASSFGSGTNEQYF | TGTGCCAGCAGTTTTGGGTCAGGTACCAACGAGCAGTACTTC
15 | TRBJ2-7 | - | few | TRBV5-4 | CASSLDRRSSYEQYF | TGTGCCAGCAGCCTCGACAGGAGAAGCTCCTACGAGCAGTACTTC
14 | TRBJ1-3 | - | - | TRBV15 | CATSRQGTRNTIYF | TGTGCCACCAGCAGACAGGGAACTAGAAACACCATATATTTT
16 | TRBJ1-1 | - | - | TRBV28 | CASRWRGGTVNTEAFF | TGTGCCAGCAGATGGAGGGGGGGCACTGTGAACACTGAAGCTTTCTTT
16 | TRBJ2-3 | TRBD2 | - | TRBV5-6 | CASSLGGLALADTQYF | TGTGCCAGCAGCTTGGGGGGACTAGCGCTTGCAGATACGCAGTATTTT
12 | TRBJ2-1 | - | - | TRBV7-2 | CASSLQGNEQFF | TGTGCCAGCAGCTTACAGGGTAATGAGCAGTTCTTC
14 | TRBJ1-1 | TRBD1 | few | TRBV25-1 | CASRETGTNTEAFF | TGTGCCAGCAGAGAGACAGGGACGAACACTGAAGCTTTCTTT
15 | TRBJ2-7 | TRBD2 | - | TRBV28 | CASSFGRGAIYEQYF | TGTGCCAGCAGTTTCGGGCGGGGGGCTATTTACGAGCAGTACTTC
15 | TRBJ1-6 | TRBD1 | few | TRBV14 | CASSQGQGALAPLHF | TGTGCCAGCAGCCAGGGACAGGGGGCGCTTGCACCCCTCCACTTT
16 | TRBJ1-5 | TRBD1 | - | TRBV28 | CASSSANRGSNQPQHF | TGTGCCAGCAGTAGTGCAAACAGGGGCAGCAATCAGCCCCAGCATTTT
14 | TRBJ1-6 | - | once | TRBV18 | CASSPGRNNSPLHF | TGTGCCAGCTCACCAGGCAGGAATAATTCACCCCTCCACTTT
15 | TRBJ1-2 | - | few | TRBV5-1 | CASSLASAGNYGYTF | TGCGCCAGCAGCTTGGCGTCAGCGGGTAACTATGGCTACACCTTC
17 | TRBJ2-7 | TRBD1 | - | TRBV27 | CASRYKGAIASTYEQYF | TGTGCCAGCAGGTATAAGGGGGCCATAGCTAGTACCTACGAGCAGTACTTC
14 | TRBJ1-2 | - | - | TRBV11-2 | CASSLVWTSEGYTF | TGTGCCAGCAGCTTAGTTTGGACATCCGAAGGCTACACCTTC
16 | TRBJ1-1 | - | - | TRBV18 | CASSHQSTGMNTEAFF | TGTGCCAGCTCACACCAGTCTACGGGTATGAACACTGAAGCTTTCTTT
15 | TRBJ2-2 | - | once | TRBV7-9 | CASRPGGPNTGELFF | TGTGCCAGCAGGCCCGGGGGGCCAAACACCGGGGAGCTGTTTTTT
17 | TRBJ1-2 | TRBD1 | - | TRBV28 | CASSLTHEGALYYGYTF | TGTGCCAGCAGCCTGACGCACGAGGGGGCGCTCTACTATGGCTACACCTTC
13 | TRBJ2-1 | - | few | TRBV5-1 | CASSLETGDEQFF | TGCGCCAGCAGCTTAGAAACGGGAGACGAGCAGTTCTTC
19 | TRBJ1-1 | - | - | TRBV4-2 | CASSRGIRGPEGMNTEAFF | TGTGCCAGCAGCCGAGGGATCCGGGGCCCGGAGGGCATGAACACTGAAGCTTTCTTT
14 | TRBJ2-7 | - | few | TRBV30 | CAWSVQASRYEQYF | TGTGCCTGGAGTGTACAGGCGTCGCGGTACGAGCAGTACTTC
14 | TRBJ1-2 | - | - | TRBV7-8 | CASAMRDKNYGYPF | TGTGCCAGCGCTATGAGGGACAAGAACTATGGCTACCCCTTC
16 | TRBJ2-2 | - | - | TRBV19 | CASSLPAGANTGELFF | TGTGCCAGTAGTCTCCCCGCGGGCGCGAACACCGGGGAGCTGTTTTTT
14 | TRBJ1-5 | TRBD1 | few | TRBV2 | CASGLGQGNQPQHF | TGTGCCAGCGGCCTGGGACAGGGTAATCAGCCCCAGCATTTT
14 | TRBJ2-7 | - | once | TRBV7-9 | CSSSLVGDSYEQYF | TGTTCCAGCAGCTTAGTCGGGGACTCCTACGAGCAGTACTTC
16 | TRBJ1-1 | TRBD1 | - | TRBV6-4 | CASRHTSGGMNTEAFF | TGTGCCAGCAGACATACTTCAGGGGGAATGAACACTGAAGCTTTCTTT
15 | TRBJ2-7 | - | - | TRBV11-2 | CASSLDLPTSHEQYF | TGTGCCAGCAGCTTAGATCTTCCCACTTCGCACGAGCAGTACTTC
16 | TRBJ2-3 | TRBD2 | - | TRBV11-2 | CASSLGTRGRTDTQYF | TGTGCCAGCAGCTTAGGGACTAGAGGTCGTACAGATACGCAGTATTTT
13 | TRBJ2-3 | TRBD1 | - | TRBV29-1 | CSVGQGFTDTQYF | TGCAGCGTTGGACAGGGGTTCACAGATACGCAGTATTTT
14 | TRBJ2-2 | - | - | TRBV19 | CASMTQGSTGELFF | TGTGCCAGTATGACCCAGGGCAGCACCGGGGAGCTGTTTTTT
13 | TRBJ2-2 | - | few | TRBV29-1 | CSVPGHITGELFF | TGCAGCGTTCCGGGACATATCACCGGGGAGCTGTTTTTT
17 | TRBJ1-5 | - | - | TRBV19 | CASSPPGRGFSNQPQHF | TGTGCCAGTAGTCCCCCCGGCAGGGGATTCAGCAATCAGCCCCAGCATTTT
14 | TRBJ1-3 | TRBD1 | - | TRBV27 | CASSLRGQGNTIYF | TGTGCCAGCAGTTTAAGGGGGCAGGGAAACACCATATATTTT